These 3 T cell receptor beta chains share one sample of origin, sequenced in a study of T-cell reconstitution after alpha-beta-depleted transplantation in children. Unique molecular identifiers were incorporated into the prepared TCRbeta library. TCRdb reanalysed the PCR reads using MiXCR and keeps one entry per CDR3 protein. In the table there are about 610,000 distinct CDR3 sequences, 10% of which are singletons. The source was PBMCs from the stem cell graft donor, collected from the stem cell graft. These receptors were collected from a human donor who donated a stem cell graft to a child with acute myeloid leukemia.

The rearrangement links TRBV12-3 or TRBV12-4 to TRBJ1-6; TRBD1 aligns across 9 bases. The CDR3 sequence is 14 residues long. The V segment lost 5 bases and the J segment 6 bases; nucleotides outside the gene matches: 2. CDR3 amino acids: CASSTGGGNSPLHF. CDR3 nucleotides: TGTGCCAGCAGTACAGGGGGCGGTAATTCACCCCTCCACTTT.

This chain connects TRBV5-1 to TRBJ2-3, with D unresolved. Trimming took off 5 bases at V and 3 bases at J, with 13 bases between the two ends. This CDR3 contains 14 residues. CDR1 is SGHRS, CDR2 YFSETQ, per germline. In DNA, the CDR3 is TGCGCCAGCAGTTCCTCCGTTGGGACAGATACGCAGTATTTT. Residues: CASSSSVGTDTQYF.

This clonotype showed up just a few times. The CDR3 DNA sequence: TGTGCCAGCAGCCAAGACGGCTCAGATAGCAATCAGCCCCAGCATTTT. This codes for CASSQDGSDSNQPQHF. The rearrangement links TRBV3-1 to TRBJ1-5; D gene unclear. The CDR3 has 16 amino acids. Germline-derived CDR1 and CDR2 are LGHDT and YNNKEL (reference sequence). V was trimmed by 0 bases and J by 0 bases, leaving 9 bases between them.